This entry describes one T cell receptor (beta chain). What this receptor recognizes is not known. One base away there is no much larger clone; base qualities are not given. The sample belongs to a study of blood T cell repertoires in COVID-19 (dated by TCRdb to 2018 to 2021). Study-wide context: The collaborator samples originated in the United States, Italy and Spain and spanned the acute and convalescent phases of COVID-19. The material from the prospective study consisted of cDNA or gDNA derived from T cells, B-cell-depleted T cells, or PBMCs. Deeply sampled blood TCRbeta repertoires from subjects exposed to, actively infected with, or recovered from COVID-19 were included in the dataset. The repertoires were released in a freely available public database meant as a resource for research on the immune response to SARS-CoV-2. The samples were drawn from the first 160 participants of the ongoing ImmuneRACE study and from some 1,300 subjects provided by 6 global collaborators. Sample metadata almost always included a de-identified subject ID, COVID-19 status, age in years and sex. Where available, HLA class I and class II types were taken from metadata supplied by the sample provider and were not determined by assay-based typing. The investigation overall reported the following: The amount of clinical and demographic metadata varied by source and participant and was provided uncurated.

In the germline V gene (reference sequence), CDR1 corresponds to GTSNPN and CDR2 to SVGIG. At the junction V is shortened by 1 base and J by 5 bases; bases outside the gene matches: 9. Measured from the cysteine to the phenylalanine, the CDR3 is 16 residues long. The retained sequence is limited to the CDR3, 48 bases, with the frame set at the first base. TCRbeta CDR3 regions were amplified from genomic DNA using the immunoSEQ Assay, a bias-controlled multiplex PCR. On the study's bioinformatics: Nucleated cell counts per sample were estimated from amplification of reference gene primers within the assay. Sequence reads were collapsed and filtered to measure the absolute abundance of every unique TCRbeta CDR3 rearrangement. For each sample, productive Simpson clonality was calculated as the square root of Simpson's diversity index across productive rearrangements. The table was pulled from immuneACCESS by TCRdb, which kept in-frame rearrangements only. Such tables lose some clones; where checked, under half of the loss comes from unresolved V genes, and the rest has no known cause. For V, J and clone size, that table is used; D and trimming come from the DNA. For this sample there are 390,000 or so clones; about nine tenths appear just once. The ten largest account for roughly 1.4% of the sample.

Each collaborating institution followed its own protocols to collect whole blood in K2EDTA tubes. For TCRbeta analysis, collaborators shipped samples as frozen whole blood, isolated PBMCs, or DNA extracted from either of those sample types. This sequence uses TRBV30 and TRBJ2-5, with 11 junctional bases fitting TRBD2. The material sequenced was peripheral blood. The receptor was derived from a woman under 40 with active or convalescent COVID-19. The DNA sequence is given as TGTGCCTGGAGTGAAATAGCGGGAGGGCCTGGGGAGACCCAGTACTTC. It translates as CAWSEIAGGPGETQYF. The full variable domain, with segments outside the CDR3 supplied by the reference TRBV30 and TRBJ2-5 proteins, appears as SQTIHQWPATLVQPVGSPLSLECTVEGTSNPNLYWYRQAAGRGLQLLFYSVGIGQISSEVPQNLSASRPQDRQFILSSKKLLLSDSGFYLCAWSEIAGGPGETQYFGPGTRLLVL.